The 16 T cell receptor beta chains below come from one sample, sequenced in a study of blood T cells in healthy people across ages. Combining a sample-barcoded 5' primer with a J-beta primer mix, a second PCR ran for roughly 7 to 12 cycles. TCRdb recomputed calls from the 5' RACE reads with MiXCR, one row per CDR3 protein. The sample yields about 2 million distinct CDR3 sequences, just under 50% seen once. What was sequenced was blood. The receptors originated from a woman in her forties in good health.

The chain combines TRBV7-9 with TRBJ1-4, with TRBD1 matching 7 bases. The CDR3 runs to 17 residues. V shed 0 bases and J 0 bases; nucleotides not matched to a gene: 4. Germline V CDR1 and CDR2: SEHNR, FQNEAQ (reference sequence). The CDR3 protein is CASSLARDSSTNEKLFF. DNA for the CDR3: TGTGCCAGCAGCTTAGCGCGGGACAGTTCAACTAATGAAAAACTGTTTTTT.

This clonotype has only a few counts. This chain connects TRBV20-1 to TRBJ1-2; D is unclear. In germline, CDR1 is DFQATT, CDR2 SNEGSKA (reference sequence). This CDR3 comprises 13 residues. V lost 1 base and J lost 0, with 6 bases in between. DNA of the CDR3: TGCAGTGCTAGAGCCCAAACTAACTATGGCTACACCTTC. Its translation: CSARAQTNYGYTF.

The J gene is TRBJ2-6, the V gene TRBV28, with D perhaps matching TRBD1 or TRBD2 (5 bases each). The V end lost 5 bases, the J end lost 1 base, and 12 bases lay between the germline ends. Germline V gives CDR1 MDHEN, CDR2 SYDVKM. The length of the CDR3 is 16 residues. The CDR3 nucleotides are TGTGCCAGCAGTCCCTCCGGGGCTTCTGGGGCCAACGTCCTGACTTTC. It translates to CASSPSGASGANVLTF.

The genes are TRBV3-1 and TRBJ2-1, with D perhaps matching TRBD1 (6 bases). This CDR3 has 15 amino acids. V gave up 1 base and J gave up 4 bases, with 11 bases separating them. In germline, CDR1 is LGHDT, CDR2 YNNKEL (reference sequence). This chain's CDR3 is CASSQGEGVYNEQFF. DNA for the CDR3: TGTGCCAGCAGCCAAGGAGAGGGGGTTTACAATGAGCAGTTCTTC.

The chain has TRBV9 and TRBJ2-5, with 12 positions matching TRBD1. Trimming removed 6 bases from V and 1 base from J; junction bases left unmatched: 4. CDR3 length: 15 residues. From germline, CDR1 is SGDLS and CDR2 YYNGEE. CDR3 sequence reads: CASTPGQGAQETQYF. CDR3 in DNA: TGTGCCAGCACCCCGGGACAGGGGGCCCAAGAGACCCAGTACTTC.

This clonotype was seen more than once but under ten times. V and J are TRBV10-3 and TRBJ2-7; 9 bases match TRBD1. This CDR3 is 15 amino acids long. The trim removed 4 bases at V and 5 bases at J, leaving 9 bases unmatched. Per germline, CDR1 ENHRY and CDR2 SYGVKD. Written as DNA, the CDR3 is TGTGCCATCAGTGGTAGGACAGGGGAAGTCCACGAGCAGTACTTC. This encodes CAISGRTGEVHEQYF.

The chain combines TRBV10-3 with TRBJ2-7; D possibly corresponds to TRBD2 (6 bases). This CDR3 is built from 14 residues. Germline V gene sequence: CDR1 ENHRY, CDR2 SYGVKD. Trimming pared 0 bases from V and 3 bases from J, leaving 9 bases between. The CDR3 DNA follows: TGTGCCATCAGTGAGTCGGCGGGGCTCTACGAGCAGTACTTC. Translating gives CAISESAGLYEQYF.

The gene calls are TRBV7-9 and TRBJ2-1, with no clear D. The CDR3 consists of 16 residues. Germline V gene sequence: CDR1 SEHNR, CDR2 FQNEAQ (reference sequence). V lost 4 bases and J 4 bases, leaving 17 bases between the germline ends. The CDR3 region has the DNA TGTGCCAGCAGCTCCCCCCCGGACCGCTATTACAATGAGCAGTTCTTC. It yields the protein CASSSPPDRYYNEQFF.

The chain carries TRBV6-2 or TRBV6-3 and TRBJ2-5; D is undetermined. Trimming shortened V by 4 bases and J by 5 bases, and 20 bases separated the two germline ends. CDR3 size: 16 residues. The germline V gene encodes CDR1 MNHEY and CDR2 SVGEGT. The CDR3 DNA sequence: TGTGCCAGCAGTTCGCTGGTGTATCGTCAGGAGGAGACCCAGTACTTC. Its protein product is CASSSLVYRQEETQYF.

This clonotype has a single count. This CDR3 is CASSDLDRESSPLHF. Here the CDR3 DNA reads TGTGCCAGCAGTGACCTCGACAGGGAATCTTCACCCCTCCACTTT. The chain uses TRBV25-1 and TRBJ1-6, with TRBD1 matching 7 bases. The CDR3 is made up of 15 amino acids. Germline CDR1 MGHDK, CDR2 SYGVNS. Unmatched junction bases numbered 8, after V lost 3 bases and J lost 9 bases.

In its sample, this clonotype was seen a few times. The V and J genes are TRBV5-6 and TRBJ2-5; TRBD1 matches at 10 bases. Trimming removed 2 bases from V and 2 bases from J; junction bases left unmatched: 15. Germline-derived CDR1 and CDR2 are SGHDT and YYEEEE. CDR3 size: 19 residues. The CDR3 sequence: CASSLDKRGQGSVQETQYF. The DNA of the CDR3 is TGTGCCAGCAGCTTAGATAAACGGGGACAGGGGTCCGTACAAGAGACCCAGTACTTC. Full variable domain (remainder filled in from reference TRBV5-6 and TRBJ2-5): DAGVTQSPTHLIKTRGQQVTLRCSPKSGHDTVSWYQQALGQGPQFIFQYYEEEERQRGNFPDRFSGHQFPNYSSELNVNALLLGDSALYLCASSLDKRGQGSVQETQYFGPGTRLLVL.

CDR3 region: CASSHSKDRGSKNIQYF. The CDR3 coding sequence is TGTGCCAGCAGTCACTCCAAAGACAGGGGGAGCAAAAACATTCAGTACTTC. The V gene is TRBV2, the J gene TRBJ2-4; TRBD1 aligns across 9 bases. In germline, CDR1 is SNHLY, CDR2 FYNNEI. The CDR3 runs to 17 residues. J was trimmed by 3 bases and V by 5 bases; bases with no gene match: 11.

V and J are TRBV24-1 and TRBJ1-5; 7 nucleotides match TRBD1. The J segment lost 7 bases and the V segment lost 5 bases, leaving 7 bases of the junction unmatched. Germline V gene data show CDR1 as KGHDR and CDR2 as SFDVKD. CDR3 length equals 14 residues. DNA for the CDR3: TGTGCCACCAGTGCCGACAGGGCAGACCAGCCCCAGCATTTT. Amino acids: CATSADRADQPQHF.

The chain joins TRBV24-1 to TRBJ2-5, with TRBD2 matching over 8 bases. V was pared by 4 bases and J by 3 bases, with 9 bases of the junction left unmatched. This CDR3 comprises 16 residues. The V gene's germline CDR1 is KGHDR and CDR2 SFDVKD. Written as DNA, the CDR3 is TGTGCCACCAGTGAGGGCGGGGGGACGGTCGAAGAGACCCAGTACTTC. It translates to CATSEGGGTVEETQYF.

V usage is TRBV29-1 and J usage is TRBJ2-3, with D unresolved. The germline CDR1 and CDR2 sequences are SQVTM and ANQGSEA. The CDR3 runs 15 residues. The CDR3, as DNA: TGCAGGGATGCGACTTTTTCCTCTAGCACAGATACGCAGTATTTT. This translates into CRDATFSSSTDTQYF.

The chain links TRBV4-2 to TRBJ2-1; D assignment may be TRBD1 or TRBD2 (6 bases each). Trimming left V 4 bases short and J 7 bases short, with 23 bases between. CDR1 is LGHNA, CDR2 YNFKEQ, per germline. This CDR3 is 17 amino acids long. CDR3 residues: CASSRSTRGQPQNEQFF. The CDR3 coding sequence is TGTGCCAGCAGCCGCTCTACTCGGGGGCAACCCCAGAATGAGCAGTTCTTC.